These T cell receptor beta chains were read from a single sample in a study of cytomegalovirus exposure and HLA in healthy donors. Some clones are missing from TCRdb's copy, which holds only in-frame ones; the method was immunoSEQ multiplex PCR. This table holds 60,000 to 75,000 clones, about 61% found once. Material: PBMCs. The receptor set was obtained from a woman between 45 and 65 years old in good health and CMV-seronegative. CDR3s include the opening cysteine and the closing phenylalanine or tryptophan. A D gene is named only where the DNA matches it firmly. Clone size is stated in some rows and not others, as once, few, many or a class when expanded.

d_gene: -
j_gene: TRBJ1-1
abundance: -
v_gene: TRBV29-1
CDR3nt: TGCAGCGTTGAAGACAGGGGAATAGGCACTGAAGCTTTCTTT
CDR3aa: CSVEDRGIGTEAFF

d_gene: TRBD2
j_gene: TRBJ2-1
abundance: few
v_gene: TRBV13
CDR3nt: TGTGCCAGCAGATTGGGACTAGCGGGAGTGTACGAGCAGTTCTTC
CDR3aa: CASRLGLAGVYEQFF

d_gene: TRBD1
j_gene: TRBJ1-2
abundance: -
v_gene: TRBV6-5
CDR3nt: TGTGCCAGCTGGGACAGGGAGGCTAACTATGGCTACACCTTC
CDR3aa: CASWDREANYGYTF

d_gene: -
j_gene: TRBJ1-2
abundance: -
v_gene: TRBV25-1
CDR3nt: TGTGCCAGCACCGGGATTAACTATGGCTACACCTTC
CDR3aa: CASTGINYGYTF

d_gene: TRBD1
j_gene: TRBJ1-2
abundance: -
v_gene: TRBV4-3
CDR3nt: TGCGCCAGCCGCGGGACAGGTGACAACTATGGCTACACCTTC
CDR3aa: CASRGTGDNYGYTF

d_gene: -
j_gene: TRBJ1-2
abundance: -
v_gene: TRBV7-2
CDR3nt: TGTGCCAGCAGCTTAGCAGCAGGGGACTATGGCTACACCTTC
CDR3aa: CASSLAAGDYGYTF

d_gene: -
j_gene: TRBJ1-2
abundance: -
v_gene: TRBV27
CDR3nt: TGTGCCAGCAGTTTAAGGGGATTTCCGACAGGCACTAACTATGGCTACACCTTC
CDR3aa: CASSLRGFPTGTNYGYTF

d_gene: TRBD1
j_gene: TRBJ1-1
abundance: -
v_gene: TRBV11-2
CDR3nt: TGTGCCAGCAGCCGACGGTCAGGGGGGATGAACACTGAAGCTTTCTTT
CDR3aa: CASSRRSGGMNTEAFF

d_gene: -
j_gene: TRBJ2-7
abundance: -
v_gene: TRBV6-5
CDR3nt: TGTGCCAGCAGTTACGAAAGAGACAGAACCGAGCAGTACTTC
CDR3aa: CASSYERDRTEQYF

d_gene: TRBD1
j_gene: TRBJ2-1
abundance: -
v_gene: TRBV2
CDR3nt: TGTGCCAGCACTACCGGGACAGGGGGCTATGAGCAGTTCTTC
CDR3aa: CASTTGTGGYEQFF

d_gene: -
j_gene: TRBJ1-3
abundance: -
v_gene: TRBV5-4
CDR3nt: TGTGCCAGCAGCTCCAGGGGTTCGGGAAACACCATATATTTT
CDR3aa: CASSSRGSGNTIYF

d_gene: TRBD1
j_gene: TRBJ1-1
abundance: -
v_gene: TRBV7-2
CDR3nt: TGTGCCAGCAGCTCCGGGACAGTGGGCTCCAGGACTGAAGCTTTCTTT
CDR3aa: CASSSGTVGSRTEAFF

d_gene: -
j_gene: TRBJ2-5
abundance: -
v_gene: TRBV5-1
CDR3nt: TGCGCCAGCAGCGGCGGGGGCTCCCAAGAGACCCAGTACTTC
CDR3aa: CASSGGGSQETQYF

d_gene: -
j_gene: TRBJ2-2
abundance: -
v_gene: TRBV28
CDR3nt: TGTGCCAGCAGCGCAAGGATGGGGGCAGGAGGGGAGCTGTTTTTT
CDR3aa: CASSARMGAGGELFF